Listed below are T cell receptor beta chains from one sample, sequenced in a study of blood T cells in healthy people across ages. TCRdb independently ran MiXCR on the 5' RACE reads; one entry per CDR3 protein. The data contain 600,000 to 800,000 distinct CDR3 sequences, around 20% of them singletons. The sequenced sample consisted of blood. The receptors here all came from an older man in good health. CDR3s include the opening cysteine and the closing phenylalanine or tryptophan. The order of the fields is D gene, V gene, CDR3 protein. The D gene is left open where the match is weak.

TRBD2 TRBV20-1 CSASFRAGGGETQYF
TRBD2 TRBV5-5 CASSIRLAGAGYTGELFF
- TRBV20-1 CSARDRGRGRDTEAFF
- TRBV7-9 CASSLMGPTQSEQYF
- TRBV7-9 CASSLVGGGETQYF
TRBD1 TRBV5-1 CASSLGAGGDNYGYTF
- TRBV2 CASSSTWETQYF
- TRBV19 CASSILAADNEQFF
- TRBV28 CASSSRHYVSSYNEQLF
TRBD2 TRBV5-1 CASSSPGLATTNEQFF
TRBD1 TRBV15 CATSREDRGVDEQFF
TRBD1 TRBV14 CASSYRTGPNEQFF
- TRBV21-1 CASSKVLAKHYEQYF
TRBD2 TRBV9 CASSPFLSGDDEQFF
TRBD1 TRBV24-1 CATSDPRQGRDEQFF
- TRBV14 CASTRSGLDTQYF
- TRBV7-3 CASSVGGFQETQYF
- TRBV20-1 CSAAQGLGSNQPQHF
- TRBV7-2 CASSPRLPSTDTQYF
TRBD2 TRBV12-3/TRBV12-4 CASSLSGALGELFF
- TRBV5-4 CASSGRGYGNTIYF
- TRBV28 CASSLGRGRSYEQYF
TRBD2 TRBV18 CASSLRGERGYEQYF
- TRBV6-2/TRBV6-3 CASSDMGNTEAFF
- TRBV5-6 CASSWGFSGAKETQYF
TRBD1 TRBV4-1 CASSGTGSAYNEQFF
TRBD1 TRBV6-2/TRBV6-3 CASSAGTGASYEQYF
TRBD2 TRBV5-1 CASSLAVTSGSLYNEQFF
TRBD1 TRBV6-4 CASSHGQGYQFF
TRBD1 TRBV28 CASSLLGTGGNEQFF
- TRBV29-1 CSVADRRFQETQYF
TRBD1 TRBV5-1 CASSLAKGQGAAKNIQYF